Following are 15 T cell receptor beta chains from one sample sequenced in a study of esophageal squamous cell carcinoma under preoperative chemotherapy (dated by TCRdb to 2017 to 2018). The library relied on PCR. The reads were generated on a HiSeq X Ten. The public reads were run again by TCRdb, first through fastp at Q25 and then through MiXCR, and only productive beta chains were kept. A single entry per CDR3 protein holds the most common genes and DNA from its merged rows. The sample data list about 15,000 distinct CDR3 sequences, and around 47% of these were observed just once. The top ten constitute over 25% of the sample. Explained via the paper, the time point label denotes: before preoperative PTX-NDP chemotherapy. The biological material was taken from a patient given preoperative chemotherapy. The origin of the receptors is a human donor with esophageal squamous cell carcinoma. The donor label of this sample is uncertain.

CDR3: CASSQDSRVPTQYF. The CDR3 nucleotides are TGCGCCAGCAGCCAAGATTCCAGAGTTCCGACCCAGTACTTC. The chain uses TRBV4-1 and TRBJ2-5; D is unresolved. This CDR3 is built from 14 residues. The V end lost 0 bases, the J end lost 7 bases, and 12 bases lay between the germline ends. Germline CDR1 reads MGHRA; CDR2 reads YSYEKL.

Turning to this clonotype: The conserved phenylalanine or tryptophan normally closing the CDR3 is absent here, so this likely arose from a read error. Because the CDR3's place on the DNA is in doubt, the DNA is left out and the CDR3 is given as listed by TCRdb. V is TRBV7-9 and J is TRBJ2-5; the table's D call TRBD1 went unverified against the DNA. Germline V gene lookup returns CDR1 SEHNR and CDR2 FQNEAQ (reference sequence). Both ends counted, the CDR3 spans 16 residues. The CDR3 here is CASSTRSGWDPASRHS.

The CDR3 spells CASRPTGEGTQYF. CDR3 nucleotide sequence: TGTGCCAGCAGGCCTACAGGGGAGGGTACGCAGTATTTT. J is TRBJ2-3 and V is TRBV7-8; D tentatively fits TRBD1 or TRBD2 (7 bases each). Germline CDR1 and CDR2: SGHVS and FQNEAQ. The CDR3 extends over 13 amino acids. V was pared by 6 bases and J by 8 bases, with 15 bases between.

The chain has TRBV7-7 and TRBJ2-5, with TRBD1 matching over 8 bases. The CDR3 is made up of 17 amino acids. J was trimmed by 5 bases and V by 0 bases; bases with no gene match: 11. CDR1 and CDR2 from the germline V gene are SSHAT and FNYEAQ (reference sequence). CDR3 nucleotides: TGTGCCAGCAGCTTAGCGCATGGACAGGGCTCGTTCGAGACCCAGTACTTC. Its translation: CASSLAHGQGSFETQYF.

This clonotype appeared a few times. The rearrangement joins TRBV12-3 or TRBV12-4 to TRBJ2-5; the match to TRBD2 covers 9 bases. The CDR3 extends over 16 amino acids. V was pared by 3 bases and J by 1 base, with 6 bases of the junction left unmatched. CDR3 sequence (DNA): TGTGCCAGCAGTTTTGGGGGGCGGGGGGGCCAAGAGACCCAGTACTTC. Protein: CASSFGGRGGQETQYF.

V is TRBV7-9 and J is TRBJ2-2, with 12 bases matching TRBD2. The CDR3 consists of 17 residues. Germline V gene lookup returns CDR1 SEHNR and CDR2 FQNEAQ (reference sequence). V was pared by 5 bases and J by 0 bases, with 4 bases of the junction left unmatched. The CDR3 here is CASSPRTSGTNTGELFF. CDR3 DNA: TGTGCCAGCAGCCCACGGACTAGCGGGACGAACACCGGGGAGCTGTTTTTT.

A single count supports this clonotype. The chain recombines TRBV7-8 with TRBJ2-1, with D tentatively TRBD1 (6 bases). Germline-derived CDR1 and CDR2 are SGHVS and FQNEAQ. CDR3 length: 16 amino acids. The ends were cut back, 0 bases at V and 4 bases at J, with 13 bases in the middle. CDR3 in DNA: TGTGCCAGCAGCTTAGCGATTAGGACAGAGTACAATGAGCAGTTCTTC. This sequence encodes CASSLAIRTEYNEQFF. Looking up the rest from reference TRBV7-8 and TRBJ2-1 gives the full variable domain: GAGVSQSPRYKVAKRGQDVALRCDPISGHVSLFWYQQALGQGPEFLTYFQNEAQLDKSGLPSDRFFAERPEGSVSTLKIQRTQQEDSAVYLCASSLAIRTEYNEQFFGPGTRLTVL.

The chain couples TRBV6-5 to TRBJ2-4, with D hard to call. V was pared by 4 bases and J by 9 bases, with 10 bases between. The CDR3 runs 12 residues. Germline-derived CDR1 and CDR2 are MNHEY and SVGAGI. CDR3 protein: CASSSAIGIQYF. CDR3 coding DNA: TGTGCCAGCAGTTCGGCTATAGGCATTCAGTACTTC.

The CDR3 DNA reads as TGTGCCAGCAGCCCACACCCGGGACTAGCGGGGACAGATACGCAGTATTTT. Its protein is CASSPHPGLAGTDTQYF. The V gene is TRBV7-2, the J gene TRBJ2-3; 13 bases map to TRBD2. Germline CDR1 SGHTA, CDR2 FQGNSA. This CDR3 region has 17 residues. After removal of 5 bases from V and 3 bases from J, the junction contained 8 bases not matched to a gene.

The chain links TRBV28 to TRBJ2-2, with D tentatively TRBD1 or TRBD2 (7 bases each). V lost 5 bases and J lost 7, with 14 bases in between. This CDR3 is built from 14 residues. CDR1 is MDHEN, CDR2 SYDVKM, per germline. The CDR3 sequence is CASSPQGEGGELFF. For the CDR3, the DNA is TGTGCCAGCAGTCCCCAGGGGGAGGGCGGGGAGCTGTTTTTT.

This clonotype is labeled medium-sized (0.01 to 0.1%). The chain recombines TRBV6-5 with TRBJ1-1; D not certain. The CDR3 runs to 13 residues. V dropped 7 bases and J dropped 1 base, with 10 bases sitting between them. Germline CDR1 MNHEY, CDR2 SVGAGI. Here the CDR3 DNA reads TGTGCCAGCATAACACTGGGGAACACTGAAGCTTTCTTT. Translated: CASITLGNTEAFF.

The CDR3 loop reads CASSLTVQETQYF. The CDR3 DNA is TGTGCCAGCAGCTTAACAGTCCAAGAGACCCAGTACTTC. V is TRBV11-3 and J is TRBJ2-5; D uncertain. The V end lost 2 bases, the J end lost 1 base, and 5 bases lay between the germline ends. Germline loops: CDR1 SGHNT, CDR2 YENEEA. This CDR3 has 13 residues.

This clonotype has a single count. The chain uses TRBV7-2 and TRBJ1-2; the D gene is possibly TRBD1 (5 bases). The CDR3 runs to 14 residues. Between the trimmed V and J ends, which lost 5 bases and 4 bases, there was a span of 14 bases. The germline V gene encodes CDR1 SGHTA and CDR2 FQGNSA. CDR3 coding DNA: TGTGCCAGCAGCCTCGGCCGGGGCGCCTATGGCTACACCTTC. Protein: CASSLGRGAYGYTF.

At least ten counts were recorded for this clonotype. The CDR3 DNA reads TGTGCCAGCAGCTTAGGGGCGGCCAGCAACTACGAGCAGTTCTTC. It specifies CASSLGAASNYEQFF. V gene TRBV7-2 combines with J gene TRBJ2-1; D gene unclear. With 1 base removed from V and 10 bases from J, the gap between germline ends came to 17 bases. The CDR3 runs to 15 residues. The germline V gene has CDR1 SGHTA and CDR2 FQGNSA.

This clonotype appeared once. The genes are TRBV6-1 and TRBJ2-7; D not certain. This CDR3 has 11 amino acids. Germline V gives CDR1 MNHNS, CDR2 SASEGT. The V and J ends lost 6 bases and 7 bases respectively, with 10 bases between them. For the CDR3, the DNA is TGTGCCAGCAGCGAATTTCGTGAGCAGTACTTC. It codes for CASSEFREQYF.